Sequencing of this T cell receptor (delta chain) was carried out in a study of gamma-delta chains in newborns, infants, children. The wider study: Microbial exposure reportedly drives polyclonal innate γδ T cell expansion after birth.

Comment on this clone: Germline and junction disagree at one end, which may indicate a read error.

TCRdb re-called the reads via CATT. Seen here are about 5,400 delta-chain clones, approximately 17% observed once, and the top ten hold 5% to 6%. Germline V gives CDR1 GEAIGNYY, CDR2 EKD. The CDR3 sequence is 20 residues long. The chain joins TRDV2 to TRDJ1; TRDD3 matches 8 bases. The J gene, not given by TCRdb, was assigned here from a germline match of the nucleotide sequence. This receptor was obtained from a child who was a newborn, infant or young child, either healthy, febrile or measles-vaccinated (not recorded which). Specimen: blood. CDR3 in DNA: TGTGCCTGTGCCACCGTGAAAGGGGTGGGGGATCCAAATTCGACCGATAAACTCATCTTT. It encodes CACATVKGVGDPNSTDKLIF.